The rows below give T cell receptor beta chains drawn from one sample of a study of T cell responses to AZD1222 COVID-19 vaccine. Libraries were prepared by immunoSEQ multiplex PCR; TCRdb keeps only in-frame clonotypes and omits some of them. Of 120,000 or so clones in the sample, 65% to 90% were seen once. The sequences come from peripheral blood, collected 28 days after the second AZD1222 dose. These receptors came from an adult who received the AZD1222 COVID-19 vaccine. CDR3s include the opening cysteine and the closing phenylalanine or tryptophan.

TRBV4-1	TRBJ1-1	CASQGNTEAFF
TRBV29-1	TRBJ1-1	CSVTANPNTEAFF
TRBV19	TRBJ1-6	CASTPDRTNSPLHF
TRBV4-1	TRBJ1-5	CASSQDGVWGGQPQHF
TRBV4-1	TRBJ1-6	CASSQVIQGADNSPLHF
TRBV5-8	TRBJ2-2	CASRLSGTGELFF
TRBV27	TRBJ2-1	CASSSLQAGQFF
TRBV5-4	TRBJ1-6	CASSSTGATSPLHF
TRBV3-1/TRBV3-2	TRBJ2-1	CASSQDWKLEQFF
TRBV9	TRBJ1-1	CASSGQQGIGSHTEAFF
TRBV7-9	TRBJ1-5	CASSSPVHNQPQHF
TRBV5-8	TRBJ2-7	CASSFPLYEQYF
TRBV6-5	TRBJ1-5	CASSYSDASNQPQHF
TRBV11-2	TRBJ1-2	CASSEAYEDPNYGYTF
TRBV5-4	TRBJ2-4	CASSLPAGGAKNIQYF
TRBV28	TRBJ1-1	CASTLAGYTEAFF
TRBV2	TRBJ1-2	CASRVEVGYTF
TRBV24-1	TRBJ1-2	CATSDLGRDGYTF
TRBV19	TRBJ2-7	CASSMIRGDTYEQYF
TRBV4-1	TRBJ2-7	CASSPGVLAAYEQYF
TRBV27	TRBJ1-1	CASSPGAAYLEAFF
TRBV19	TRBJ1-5	CASSPGRSNQPQHF
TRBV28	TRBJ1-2	CASSWGQGGYGYTF